This TCR beta chain derives from a study of OX40 agonist ivuxolimab in advanced cancers. TCRdb keeps only in-frame clones here, not all; method: immunoSEQ multiplex PCR. The sample shows more than 15,000 clones, around four fifths of them seen only once. Germline CDR1 reads SGHDN; CDR2 reads FVKESK. Trimming left V 5 bases short and J 1 base short, with 11 bases between. CDR3 length equals 14 residues. The sequencing used CD4+ or CD8+ T cells sorted from blood, collected in a trial of the OX40 agonist ivuxolimab. The chain couples TRBV14 to TRBJ1-1, with no clear D. This clonotype was obtained from an adult with an advanced solid tumor such as melanoma, head and neck, liver or kidney cancer. CDR3 sequence reads: CASSTQPSNTEAFF. DNA for the CDR3: TGTGCCAGCAGCACACAGCCTTCGAACACTGAAGCTTTCTTT.